This T cell receptor beta chain was sequenced in a study of T cell responses to AZD1222 COVID-19 vaccine. V was trimmed by 5 bases and J by 4 bases, leaving 9 bases between them. This CDR3 spans 14 amino acids. Germline CDR1 reads LNHDA; CDR2 reads SQIVND (reference sequence). Study findings and constraints: In the spike-specific TCR repertoire, nearly half reportedly target unmutated variant regions.

The repertoire was sequenced with immunoSEQ multiplex PCR; TCRdb's copy has only in-frame clones and lacks some. Here the sample spans fewer than 120,000 clones, roughly 92% being singletons. As regards this clone: Antigen specificity is unknown.

This TCR came from an adult in good health. The rearrangement links TRBV19 to TRBJ2-6; D remains unclear. Sequences were derived from peripheral blood, sampled on day 0 of AZD1222 vaccination. The CDR3 protein is CASSLMRGANVLTF. In DNA form, the CDR3 reads TGTGCCAGTAGTTTGATGAGGGGGGCCAACGTCCTGACTTTC.